This T cell receptor (beta chain) was sequenced for a study of early T cells in non-severe SARS-CoV-2 infection. Study-level information: The authors sequenced bulk RNA from unsorted whole blood, leaving chains unpaired.

Overall study findings and caveats: The VDJdb matching leaned toward anti-spike CD8 responses and overlooked private and CD4 specificities.

This clonotype appeared many times. As yet, its antigen is unknown. Germline CDR1 reads SQVTM; CDR2 reads ANQGSEA. CDR3 length equals 12 residues. J gave up 4 bases and V 6 bases, and 4 bases lay outside the gene matches. cDNA molecules, individually, were tagged with unique molecular identifiers. TCRdb recomputed calls from the 5' RACE reads with MiXCR, one row per CDR3 protein. The sample records 50,000 or so distinct CDR3 sequences, about an eighth being singletons. The sequenced sample was whole blood. V usage is TRBV29-1 and J usage is TRBJ1-1, with 8 bases matching TRBD1. The TCR comes from an adult who was a healthcare worker with PCR-confirmed SARS-CoV-2 infection or an uninfected control (not recorded which). CDR3 residues: CSVGQGGTEAFF. The CDR3 DNA sequence: TGCAGCGTCGGACAGGGCGGCACTGAAGCTTTCTTT.